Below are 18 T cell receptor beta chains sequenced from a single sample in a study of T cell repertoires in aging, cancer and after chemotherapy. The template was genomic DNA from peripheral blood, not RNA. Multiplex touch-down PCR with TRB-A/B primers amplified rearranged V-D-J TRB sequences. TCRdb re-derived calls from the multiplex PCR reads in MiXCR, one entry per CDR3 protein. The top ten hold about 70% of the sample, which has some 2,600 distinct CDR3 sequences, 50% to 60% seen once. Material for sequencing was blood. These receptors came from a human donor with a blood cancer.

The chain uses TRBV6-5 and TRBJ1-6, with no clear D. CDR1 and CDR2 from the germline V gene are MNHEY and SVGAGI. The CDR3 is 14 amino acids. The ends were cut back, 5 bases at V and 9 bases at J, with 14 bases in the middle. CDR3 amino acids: CASSVTPVGSPLHF. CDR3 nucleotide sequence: TGTGCCAGCAGTGTGACTCCGGTGGGTTCACCCCTCCACTTT.

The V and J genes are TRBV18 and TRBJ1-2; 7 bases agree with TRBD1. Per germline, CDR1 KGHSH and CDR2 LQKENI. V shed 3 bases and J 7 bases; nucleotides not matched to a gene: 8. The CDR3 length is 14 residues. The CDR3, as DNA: TGTGCCAGCTCACCCGCACAGGGGTTGAGTGGCTACACCTTC. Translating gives CASSPAQGLSGYTF. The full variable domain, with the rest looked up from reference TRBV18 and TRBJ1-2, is NAGVMQNPRHLVRRRGQEARLRCSPMKGHSHVYWYRQLPEEGLKFMVYLQKENIIDESGMPKERFSAEFPKEGPSILRIQQVVRGDSAAYFCASSPAQGLSGYTFGSGTRLTVV.

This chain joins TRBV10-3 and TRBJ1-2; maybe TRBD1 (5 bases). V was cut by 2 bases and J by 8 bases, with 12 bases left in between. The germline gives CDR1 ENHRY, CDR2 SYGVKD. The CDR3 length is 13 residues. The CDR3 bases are TGTGCCATCAGTGAGGAGGGGAAGAGAGGCTACACCTTC. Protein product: CAISEEGKRGYTF.

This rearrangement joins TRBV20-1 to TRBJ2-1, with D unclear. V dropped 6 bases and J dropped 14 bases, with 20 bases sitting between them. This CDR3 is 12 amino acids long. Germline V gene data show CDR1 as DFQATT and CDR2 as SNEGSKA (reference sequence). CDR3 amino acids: CSADTVRDLEFF. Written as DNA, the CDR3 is TGCAGTGCCGACACTGTAAGGGATCTGGAGTTCTTC.

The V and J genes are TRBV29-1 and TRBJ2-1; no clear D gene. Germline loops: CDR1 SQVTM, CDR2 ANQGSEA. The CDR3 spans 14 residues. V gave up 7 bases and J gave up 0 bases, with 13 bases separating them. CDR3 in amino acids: CSGLNRRSYNEQFF. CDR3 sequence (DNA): TGCAGCGGGCTTAACAGACGCTCCTACAATGAGCAGTTCTTC.

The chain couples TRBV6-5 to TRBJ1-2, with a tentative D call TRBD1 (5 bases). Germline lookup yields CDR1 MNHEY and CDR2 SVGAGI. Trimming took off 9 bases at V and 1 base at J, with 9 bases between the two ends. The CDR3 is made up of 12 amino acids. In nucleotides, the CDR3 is TGTGCCAGTAGGGGCCATAACTATGGCTACACCTTC. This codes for CASRGHNYGYTF.

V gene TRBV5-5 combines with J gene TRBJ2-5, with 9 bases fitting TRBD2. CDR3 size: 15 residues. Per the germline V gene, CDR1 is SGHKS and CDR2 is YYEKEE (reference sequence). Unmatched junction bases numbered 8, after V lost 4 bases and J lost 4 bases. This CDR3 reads CASSQQRGAGETQYF. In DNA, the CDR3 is TGTGCCAGCAGCCAACAGCGGGGGGCTGGAGAGACCCAGTACTTC.

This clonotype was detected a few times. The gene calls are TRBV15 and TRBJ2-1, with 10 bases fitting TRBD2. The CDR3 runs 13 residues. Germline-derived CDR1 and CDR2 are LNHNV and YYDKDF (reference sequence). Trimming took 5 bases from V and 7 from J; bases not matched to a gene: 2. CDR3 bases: TGTGCCACCAGCCGAGCGGGAGGGAATGAGCAGTTCTTC. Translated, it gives CATSRAGGNEQFF.

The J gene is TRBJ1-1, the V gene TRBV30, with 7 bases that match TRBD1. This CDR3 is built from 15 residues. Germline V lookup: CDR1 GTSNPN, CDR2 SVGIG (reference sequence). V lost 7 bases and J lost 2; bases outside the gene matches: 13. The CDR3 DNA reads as TGTGCCTTGGCCCTGGACAGGCTAGCAAACACTGAAGCTTTCTTT. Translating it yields CALALDRLANTEAFF.

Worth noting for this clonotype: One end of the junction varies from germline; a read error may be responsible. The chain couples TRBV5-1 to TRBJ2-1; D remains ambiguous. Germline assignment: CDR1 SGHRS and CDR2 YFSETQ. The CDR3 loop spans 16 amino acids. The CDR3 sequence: CASSFRGTTHYNEQFF. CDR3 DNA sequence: TGTGCCAGCAGCTTCAGAGGTACCACCCACTACAATGAGCAGTTCTTC.

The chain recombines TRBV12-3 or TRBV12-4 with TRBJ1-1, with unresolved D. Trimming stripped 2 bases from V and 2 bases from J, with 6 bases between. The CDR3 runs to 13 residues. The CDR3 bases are TGTGCCAGCAGTTTACGTGATAACACTGAAGCTTTCTTT. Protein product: CASSLRDNTEAFF.

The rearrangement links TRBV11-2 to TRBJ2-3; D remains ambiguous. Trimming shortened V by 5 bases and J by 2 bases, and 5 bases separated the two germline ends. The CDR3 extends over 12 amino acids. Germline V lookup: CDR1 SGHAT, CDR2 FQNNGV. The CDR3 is CASSLYTDTQYF. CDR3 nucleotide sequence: TGTGCCAGCAGCCTCTACACAGATACGCAGTATTTT.

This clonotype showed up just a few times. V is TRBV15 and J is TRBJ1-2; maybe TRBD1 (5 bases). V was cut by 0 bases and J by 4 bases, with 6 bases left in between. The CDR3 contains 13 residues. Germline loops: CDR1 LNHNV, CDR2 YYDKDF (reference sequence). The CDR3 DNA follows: TGTGCCACCAGCAGAGATGGGACCTATGGCTACACCTTC. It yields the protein CATSRDGTYGYTF.

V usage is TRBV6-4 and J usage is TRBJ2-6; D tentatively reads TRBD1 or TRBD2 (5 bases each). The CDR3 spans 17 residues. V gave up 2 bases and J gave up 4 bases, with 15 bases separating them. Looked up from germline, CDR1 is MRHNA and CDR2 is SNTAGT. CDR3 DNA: TGTGCCAGCAGTGACCGGGACCCAGGGTCGGGGGCCAACGTCCTGACTTTC. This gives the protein CASSDRDPGSGANVLTF.

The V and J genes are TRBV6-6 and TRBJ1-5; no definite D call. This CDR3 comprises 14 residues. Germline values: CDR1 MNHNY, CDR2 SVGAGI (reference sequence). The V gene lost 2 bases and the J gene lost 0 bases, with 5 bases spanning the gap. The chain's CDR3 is CASSYRNSNQPQHF. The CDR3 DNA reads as TGTGCCAGCAGTTACAGAAATAGCAATCAGCCCCAGCATTTT.

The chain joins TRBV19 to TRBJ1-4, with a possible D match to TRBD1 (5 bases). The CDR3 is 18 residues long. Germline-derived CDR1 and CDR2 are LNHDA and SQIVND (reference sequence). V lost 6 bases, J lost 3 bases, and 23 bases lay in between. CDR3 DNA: TGTGCCAGTAGCGCGTGGGGACTGGAGGGTGAACCTAATGAAAAACTGTTTTTT. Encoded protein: CASSAWGLEGEPNEKLFF. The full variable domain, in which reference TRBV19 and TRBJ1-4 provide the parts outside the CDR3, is DGGITQSPKYLFRKEGQNVTLSCEQNLNHDAMYWYRQDPGQGLRLIYYSQIVNDFQKGDIAEGYSVSREKKESFPLTVTSAQKNPTAFYLCASSAWGLEGEPNEKLFFGSGTQLSVL.

CDR3 region: CASSLRSRGRYNEQFF. In nucleotides, the CDR3 is TGTGCCAGCAGCTTGAGATCTAGGGGACGTTACAATGAGCAGTTCTTC. The chain joins TRBV5-6 to TRBJ2-1, with D perhaps TRBD1 or TRBD2 (5 bases each). Per the germline V gene, CDR1 is SGHDT and CDR2 is YYEEEE. V was clipped by 1 base and J by 4 bases, with 15 bases between them. This CDR3 spans 16 amino acids. The whole variable domain, remainder taken from reference TRBV5-6 and TRBJ2-1, is DAGVTQSPTHLIKTRGQQVTLRCSPKSGHDTVSWYQQALGQGPQFIFQYYEEEERQRGNFPDRFSGHQFPNYSSELNVNALLLGDSALYLCASSLRSRGRYNEQFFGPGTRLTVL.

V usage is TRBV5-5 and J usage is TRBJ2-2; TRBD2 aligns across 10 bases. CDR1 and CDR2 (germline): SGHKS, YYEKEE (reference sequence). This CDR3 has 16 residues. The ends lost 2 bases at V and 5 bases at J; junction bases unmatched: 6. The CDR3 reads CASSFLIAGGTGELFF. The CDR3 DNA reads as TGTGCCAGCAGCTTTCTAATAGCGGGGGGAACCGGGGAGCTGTTTTTT. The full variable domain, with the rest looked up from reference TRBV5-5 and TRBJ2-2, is DAGVTQSPTHLIKTRGQQVTLRCSPISGHKSVSWYQQVLGQGPQFIFQYYEKEERGRGNFPDRFSARQFPNYSSELNVNALLLGDSALYLCASSFLIAGGTGELFFGEGSRLTVL.